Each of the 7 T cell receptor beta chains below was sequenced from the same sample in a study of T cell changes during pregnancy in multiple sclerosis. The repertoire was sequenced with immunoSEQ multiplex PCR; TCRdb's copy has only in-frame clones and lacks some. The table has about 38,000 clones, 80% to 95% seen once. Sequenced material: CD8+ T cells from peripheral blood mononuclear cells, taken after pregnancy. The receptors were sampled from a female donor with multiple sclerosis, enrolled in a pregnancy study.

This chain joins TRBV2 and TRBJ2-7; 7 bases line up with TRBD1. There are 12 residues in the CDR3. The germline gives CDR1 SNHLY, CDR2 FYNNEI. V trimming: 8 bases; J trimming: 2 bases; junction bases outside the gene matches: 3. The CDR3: CASRGQAYEQYF. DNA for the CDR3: TGTGCCAGCCGTGGACAGGCCTACGAGCAGTACTTC.

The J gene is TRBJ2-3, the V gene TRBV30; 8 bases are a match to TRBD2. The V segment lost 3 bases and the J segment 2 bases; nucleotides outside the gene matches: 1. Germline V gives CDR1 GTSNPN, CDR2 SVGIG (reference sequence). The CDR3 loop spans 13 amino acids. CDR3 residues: CAWSGGDTDTQYF. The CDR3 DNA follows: TGTGCCTGGAGCGGGGGGGACACAGATACGCAGTATTTT.

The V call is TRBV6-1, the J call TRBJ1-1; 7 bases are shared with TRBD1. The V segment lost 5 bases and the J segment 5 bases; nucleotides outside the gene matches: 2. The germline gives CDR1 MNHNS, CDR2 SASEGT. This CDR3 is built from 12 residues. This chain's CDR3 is CASSQGVTEAFF. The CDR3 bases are TGTGCCAGCAGTCAGGGGGTAACTGAAGCTTTCTTT.

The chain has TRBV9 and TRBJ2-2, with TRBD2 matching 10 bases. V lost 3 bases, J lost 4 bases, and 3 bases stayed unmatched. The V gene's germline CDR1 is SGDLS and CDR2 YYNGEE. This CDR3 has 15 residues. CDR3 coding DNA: TGTGCCAGCAGCGGGGGACTAGCGAGCACCGGGGAGCTGTTTTTT. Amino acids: CASSGGLASTGELFF.

CDR3: CASSYSSSGSNEQYF. Here the CDR3 DNA reads TGTGCCAGCAGCTATTCTAGCAGCGGGAGCAACGAGCAGTACTTC. This sequence joins TRBV7-9 and TRBJ2-7; 8 bases match TRBD2. The CDR3 runs to 15 residues. CDR1 is SEHNR and CDR2 is FQNEAQ in the germline V gene (reference sequence). J lost 5 bases, V lost 4 bases, and 10 bases had no gene match.

This chain's CDR3 is CASRPNGTTPRYQPQHF. CDR3 DNA sequence: TGTGCCAGCAGACCAAACGGGACAACTCCCAGGTATCAGCCCCAGCATTTT. The gene calls are TRBV27 and TRBJ1-5, with a tentative D call TRBD1 (6 bases). CDR1 is MNHEY and CDR2 is SMNVEV in the germline V gene (reference sequence). Trimming removed 6 bases at V and 5 bases at J, with 23 bases between. The CDR3 runs 17 residues.

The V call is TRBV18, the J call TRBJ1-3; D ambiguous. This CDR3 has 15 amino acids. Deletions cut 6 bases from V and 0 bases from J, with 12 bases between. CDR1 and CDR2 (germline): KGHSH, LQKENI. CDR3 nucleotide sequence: TGTGCCAGCTCGCTTACTCCGAACTCTGGAAACACCATATATTTT. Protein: CASSLTPNSGNTIYF.